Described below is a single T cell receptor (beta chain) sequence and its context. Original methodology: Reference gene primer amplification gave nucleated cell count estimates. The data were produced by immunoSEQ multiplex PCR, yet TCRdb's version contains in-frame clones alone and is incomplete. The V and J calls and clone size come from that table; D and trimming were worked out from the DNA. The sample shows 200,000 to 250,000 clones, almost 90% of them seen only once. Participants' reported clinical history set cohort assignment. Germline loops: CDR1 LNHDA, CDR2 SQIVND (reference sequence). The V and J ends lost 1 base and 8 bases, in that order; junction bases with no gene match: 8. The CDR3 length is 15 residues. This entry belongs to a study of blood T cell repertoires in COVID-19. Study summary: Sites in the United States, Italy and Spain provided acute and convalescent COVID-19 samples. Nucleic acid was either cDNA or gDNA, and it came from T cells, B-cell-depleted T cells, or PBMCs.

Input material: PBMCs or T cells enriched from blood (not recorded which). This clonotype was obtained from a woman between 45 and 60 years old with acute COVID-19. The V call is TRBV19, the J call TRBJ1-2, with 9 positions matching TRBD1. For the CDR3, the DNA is TGTGCCAGTAGTATAGGTGACGGACAGGGGAGCGGCTACACCTTC. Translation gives CASSIGDGQGSGYTF.